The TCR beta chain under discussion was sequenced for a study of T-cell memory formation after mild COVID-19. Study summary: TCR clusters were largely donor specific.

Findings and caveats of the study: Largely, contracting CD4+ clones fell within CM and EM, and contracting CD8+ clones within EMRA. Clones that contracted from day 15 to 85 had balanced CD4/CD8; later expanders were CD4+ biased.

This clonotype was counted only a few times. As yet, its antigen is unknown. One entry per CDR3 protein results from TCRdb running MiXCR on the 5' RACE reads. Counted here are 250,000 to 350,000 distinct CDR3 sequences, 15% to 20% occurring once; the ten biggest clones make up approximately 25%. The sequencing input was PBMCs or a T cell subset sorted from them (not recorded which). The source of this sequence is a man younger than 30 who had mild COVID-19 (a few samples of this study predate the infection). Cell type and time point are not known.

CDR3 in amino acids: CASSRDVGGYTF. In nucleotides, the CDR3 is TGTGCCAGCAGTCGGGACGTAGGTGGCTACACCTTC. V is TRBV12-3 or TRBV12-4 and J is TRBJ1-2; D might be TRBD1 (5 bases). V was trimmed by 5 bases and J by 7 bases, leaving 11 bases between them. The CDR3 has 12 amino acids.